The T cell receptor (beta chain) described here comes from a study of blood T cell repertoires in COVID-19. At the level of the study: From T cells, B-cell-depleted T cells, or PBMCs came the material, which was cDNA or gDNA.

Per the original data handling: Estimates of nucleated cell counts were drawn from the amplification of reference gene primers. Using immunoSEQ multiplex PCR, the repertoire was profiled, and TCRdb retains in-frame clones only, with some absent. That table supplies the V and J calls and clone size; D and trimming were determined from the DNA. The sample includes roughly 250,000 clones, approximately 83% of them seen just once. V gave up 2 bases and J gave up 8 bases; unmatched junction bases: 7. The CDR3 is 15 amino acids. Germline V CDR1 and CDR2: ENHRY, SYGVKD. The study assigned cohorts using participant-reported clinical history.

The source of this sequence is a woman under 40 who had recovered from COVID-19. Sequencing used PBMCs or T cells enriched from blood (not recorded which). The V gene is TRBV10-3, the J gene TRBJ1-4; TRBD1 agrees at 8 bases. CDR3 region: CAISEGQGAVEKLFF. The CDR3 DNA reads as TGTGCCATCAGTGAGGGGCAGGGGGCGGTAGAAAAACTGTTTTTT.